The 30 T cell receptor beta chains given below trace back to one sample, sequenced in a study of cytomegalovirus exposure and HLA in healthy donors. Primers for the PCR totalled 60 Vbeta and 13 Jbeta. Some clones are missing from TCRdb's copy, which holds only in-frame ones; the method was immunoSEQ multiplex PCR. The table has 140,000 or so clones, over 75% seen once. Material: PBMCs. All receptors derive from a woman in her 30s in good health and CMV-seronegative.

The rearrangement joins TRBV6-5 to TRBJ1-2; no clear D gene. CDR1 and CDR2 (germline): MNHEY, SVGAGI. There are 14 residues in the CDR3. Trimming cost V 5 bases and J 4 bases, with 14 bases left between them. CDR3 loop: CASSPREGGYGYTF. DNA for the CDR3: TGTGCCAGCAGTCCGCGTGAGGGCGGCTATGGCTACACCTTC.

This chain links TRBV7-2 with TRBJ2-1; TRBD2 matches at 9 bases. Germline values: CDR1 SGHTA, CDR2 FQGNSA. The CDR3 has 15 residues. The V segment lost 2 bases and the J segment 6 bases; nucleotides outside the gene matches: 5. In DNA form, the CDR3 reads TGTGCCAGCAGCTTACGGCGGGAGGGCCGCAATGAGCAGTTCTTC. This encodes CASSLRREGRNEQFF.

This chain links TRBV11-3 with TRBJ1-1; D call uncertain. The V gene lost 3 bases and the J gene lost 3 bases, with 8 bases spanning the gap. Per germline, CDR1 SGHNT and CDR2 YENEEA. The CDR3 totals 13 residues. The CDR3 loop is CASSLNRDTEAFF. CDR3 sequence (DNA): TGTGCCAGCAGCTTGAACAGAGACACTGAAGCTTTCTTT.

The rearrangement links TRBV15 to TRBJ2-1, with D perhaps matching TRBD2 (6 bases). Trimming took 1 base from V and 9 from J, leaving 16 bases between them. CDR3 length: 15 amino acids. Germline V lookup: CDR1 LNHNV, CDR2 YYDKDF (reference sequence). This CDR3 is CATSRAVGGFSEQFF. CDR3 in DNA: TGTGCCACCAGCAGAGCTGTGGGGGGTTTTAGTGAGCAGTTCTTC.

This chain joins TRBV5-1 and TRBJ1-6; 9 positions agree with TRBD1. The germline V gene has CDR1 SGHRS and CDR2 YFSETQ. This CDR3 has 16 amino acids. V was pared by 0 bases and J by 8 bases, with 6 bases of the junction left unmatched. The CDR3 is CASSLGMGQGDSPLHF. Here the CDR3 DNA reads TGCGCCAGCAGCTTGGGAATGGGACAGGGTGATTCACCCCTCCACTTT.

The chain combines TRBV4-3 with TRBJ1-2; D gene ambiguous. The CDR3 is made up of 15 amino acids. Trimming pared 3 bases from V and 0 bases from J, leaving 11 bases between. Looked up from germline, CDR1 is LGHNA and CDR2 is YSLEER. The chain's CDR3 is CASSQGGGSNYGYTF. The CDR3, as DNA: TGCGCCAGCAGCCAGGGAGGCGGATCTAACTATGGCTACACCTTC.

Worth noting for this clone: At one end the junction does not follow the germline gene, possibly because of a read error. J is TRBJ2-7 and V is TRBV7-9, with 7 bases identical to TRBD1. This CDR3 is built from 16 residues. Germline V gene data show CDR1 as SEHNR and CDR2 as FQNEAQ (reference sequence). The DNA for the CDR3 is TGTTCCAGCAGCTTAGGGACCGGGACAGAATTCTACGAGCAGTACTTC. Translation: CSSSLGTGTEFYEQYF.

This clone was seen a few times. The chain employs TRBV5-1 and TRBJ1-1, with D tentatively TRBD1 (5 bases). The V and J ends lost 1 base and 1 base respectively, with 8 bases between them. The germline CDR1 and CDR2 sequences are SGHRS and YFSETQ. The CDR3 has 14 amino acids. The CDR3 sequence is CASSLPTGNTEAFF. In DNA form, the CDR3 reads TGCGCCAGCAGCTTGCCTACAGGGAACACTGAAGCTTTCTTT.

The V gene is TRBV11-1, the J gene TRBJ2-1; 8 bases map to TRBD1. Germline loops: CDR1 SGHAT, CDR2 FQDESV (reference sequence). J lost 8 bases, V lost 6 bases, and 9 bases had no gene match. This CDR3 comprises 14 residues. The DNA of the CDR3 is TGTGCCAGCAGTCGTTTGACAGGGGCCCATGAGCAGTTCTTC. Its translation is CASSRLTGAHEQFF. Complete variable domain (other parts from reference TRBV11-1 and TRBJ2-1): EAEVAQSPRYKITEKSQAVAFWCDPISGHATLYWYRQILGQGPELLVQFQDESVVDDSQLPKDRFSAERLKGVDSTLKIQPAELGDSAMYLCASSRLTGAHEQFFGPGTRLTVL.

This clone was detected a few times. The V call is TRBV4-1, the J call TRBJ1-1; D is perhaps TRBD1 (6 bases). The V and J ends lost 1 base and 9 bases respectively, with 9 bases between them. The CDR3 totals 12 residues. Per germline, CDR1 MGHRA and CDR2 YSYEKL. CDR3 loop: CASSQAGEKAFF. The CDR3 DNA follows: TGCGCCAGCAGCCAAGCAGGGGAAAAAGCTTTCTTT.

A word on this clone: Relative to the germline gene, one junction end is altered; a read error may explain this. V gene TRBV10-3 combines with J gene TRBJ2-5, with D perhaps matching TRBD2 (6 bases). Germline V lookup: CDR1 ENHRY, CDR2 SYGVKD. The CDR3 is made up of 13 amino acids. The CDR3 protein is CAISPDYQGTQYF. CDR3 nucleotide sequence: TGTGCCATCAGCCCGGACTACCAAGGGACCCAGTACTTC.

This rearrangement joins TRBV28 to TRBJ2-1, with 12 bases identical to TRBD2. Unmatched junction bases numbered 7, after V lost 6 bases and J lost 7 bases. The CDR3 consists of 15 residues. Per germline, CDR1 MDHEN and CDR2 SYDVKM. DNA of the CDR3: TGTGCCAGCAGCCTCGGGACTAGCGGGCTAAATGAGCAGTTCTTC. Its protein is CASSLGTSGLNEQFF. Full variable domain (remainder filled in from reference TRBV28 and TRBJ2-1): DVKVTQSSRYLVKRTGEKVFLECVQDMDHENMFWYRQDPGLGLRLIYFSYDVKMKEKGDIPEGYSVSREKKERFSLILESASTNQTSMYLCASSLGTSGLNEQFFGPGTRLTVL.

V and J are TRBV10-2 and TRBJ1-4, with TRBD1 matching 8 bases. The CDR3 loop spans 18 amino acids. The V segment lost 3 bases and the J segment 8 bases; nucleotides outside the gene matches: 17. Germline V gives CDR1 WSHSY, CDR2 SAAADI. The CDR3 loop is CASSEVRGAGGAGEKLFF. CDR3 nucleotides: TGCGCCAGCAGTGAAGTTCGTGGAGCAGGGGGCGCGGGCGAAAAACTGTTTTTT.

For this clone: The germline gene is not matched at one end of the junction; a read error may be the cause. The chain uses TRBV7-9 and TRBJ1-5; D is unresolved. There are 12 residues in the CDR3. Per the germline V gene, CDR1 is SEHNR and CDR2 is FQNEAQ (reference sequence). DNA of the CDR3: TGTTCCAGCAGCGAGTACAATCAGCCCCAGCATTTT. Translating it yields CSSSEYNQPQHF.

This clone appeared once. The chain employs TRBV19 and TRBJ2-1, with 9 bases fitting TRBD1. CDR1 is LNHDA, CDR2 SQIVND, per germline (reference sequence). This CDR3 has 15 amino acids. Trimming removed 3 bases from V and 6 bases from J; junction bases left unmatched: 6. The CDR3, as DNA: TGTGCCAGTAGTATTGTCGGGACAGGGCTCAATGAGCAGTTCTTC. It specifies CASSIVGTGLNEQFF.

The chain links TRBV19 to TRBJ1-1; D not resolved. CDR3 length: 15 residues. CDR1 and CDR2 (germline): LNHDA, SQIVND (reference sequence). The V and J ends lost 3 bases and 0 bases respectively, with 11 bases between them. The CDR3 DNA is TGTGCCAGTAGTATTTTGCCGGTAATGAACACTGAAGCTTTCTTT. It yields the protein CASSILPVMNTEAFF.

This sequence joins TRBV19 and TRBJ1-2, with a possible D match to TRBD1 (5 bases). The CDR3 contains 12 residues. Germline V gene sequence: CDR1 LNHDA, CDR2 SQIVND (reference sequence). V lost 3 bases to trimming and J lost 4 bases, with 6 bases between them. CDR3 nucleotides: TGTGCCAGTAGTATGGACACCTATGGCTACACCTTC. Residues: CASSMDTYGYTF.

The sample holds a few counts of this clone. This chain connects TRBV25-1 to TRBJ1-2; D call uncertain. The germline V gene encodes CDR1 MGHDK and CDR2 SYGVNS. V lost 3 bases and J 0 bases, leaving 8 bases between the germline ends. There are 14 residues in the CDR3. The CDR3 region is CASSDASANYGYTF. The CDR3 DNA reads as TGTGCCAGCAGTGATGCGAGCGCTAACTATGGCTACACCTTC.

A few counts support this clone. CDR3 nucleotide sequence: TGTGCCAGCAGTGAGATGACAGGGATAACTGAAGCTTTCTTT. Amino acid sequence: CASSEMTGITEAFF. This sequence joins TRBV2 and TRBJ1-1; 7 nucleotides line up with TRBD1. Germline CDR1 SNHLY, CDR2 FYNNEI. CDR3 size: 14 residues. J was trimmed by 5 bases and V by 3 bases; bases with no gene match: 6.

This clone was seen a single time. The chain uses TRBV7-9 and TRBJ2-5, with a tentative D call TRBD2 (6 bases). The CDR3 totals 16 residues. Trimming removed 7 bases from V and 4 bases from J, with 22 bases in between. Germline CDR1 SEHNR, CDR2 FQNEAQ (reference sequence). The CDR3, as DNA: TGTGCCAGCACCGTGGGGGGTGGGGGGAGAAGAGAGACCCAGTACTTC. As protein: CASTVGGGGRRETQYF.

This chain uses TRBV19 with TRBJ2-3; TRBD1 is a possible D gene (5 bases). This CDR3 comprises 14 residues. V lost 2 bases and J 4 bases, leaving 10 bases between the germline ends. Germline values: CDR1 LNHDA, CDR2 SQIVND (reference sequence). The CDR3 protein is CASSISGMPDTQYF. CDR3 sequence (DNA): TGTGCCAGTAGTATATCAGGGATGCCAGATACGCAGTATTTT.

Remarks on this clone: One end of the junction does not line up with germline, which may come from a read error. DNA of the CDR3: TGTGCCACGCGGGACAGGGCCGGGACTAGCGGATTCTTC. This sequence encodes CATRDRAGTSGFF. The rearrangement uses TRBV19 and TRBJ2-7; TRBD2 agrees at 11 bases. The CDR3 totals 13 residues. Germline CDR1 LNHDA, CDR2 SQIVND (reference sequence).

Turning to this clone: The junction does not match germline at one end; this may be a read error. The chain joins TRBV7-9 to TRBJ2-7; D perhaps matches TRBD1 (5 bases). Germline loops: CDR1 SEHNR, CDR2 FQNEAQ (reference sequence). The CDR3 totals 12 residues. CDR3 loop: CSSSPAQGEQYF. DNA for the CDR3: TGTTCCAGCAGCCCTGCGCAGGGTGAGCAGTACTTC.

The chain links TRBV2 to TRBJ2-2, with 10 bases lining up with TRBD2. There are 16 residues in the CDR3. The germline V gene has CDR1 SNHLY and CDR2 FYNNEI. V dropped 4 bases and J dropped 1; count of bases not matched to a gene: 3. The CDR3 reads CASSVLAGVNTGELFF. The CDR3 DNA sequence: TGTGCCAGCAGTGTCCTAGCGGGGGTGAACACCGGGGAGCTGTTTTTT.

The V gene is TRBV27, the J gene TRBJ2-7; 15 nucleotides agree with TRBD2. Trimming removed 5 bases from V and 3 bases from J; junction bases left unmatched: 5. The CDR3 has 16 residues. Germline values: CDR1 MNHEY, CDR2 SMNVEV (reference sequence). This CDR3 is CASSPLGLAGGYEQYF. The CDR3, as DNA: TGTGCCAGCAGTCCGTTGGGACTAGCGGGAGGCTACGAGCAGTACTTC.

Only one count was recorded for this clone. V gene TRBV19 combines with J gene TRBJ2-6; D is unclear. This CDR3 region has 15 residues. Per germline, CDR1 LNHDA and CDR2 SQIVND (reference sequence). With 5 bases removed from V and 2 bases from J, the gap between germline ends came to 10 bases. The CDR3 protein is CASSPWWPGANVLTF. Here the CDR3 DNA reads TGTGCCAGTAGTCCCTGGTGGCCTGGGGCCAACGTCCTGACTTTC.

This clone was counted a single time. This chain links TRBV5-4 with TRBJ2-4; TRBD1 aligns across 10 bases. After removal of 3 bases from V and 8 bases from J, the junction contained 8 bases not matched to a gene. The CDR3 runs to 15 residues. The germline V gene has CDR1 SGHNT and CDR2 YYREEE (reference sequence). The CDR3 sequence: CASSSPGQGWDIQYF. The CDR3 nucleotides are TGTGCCAGCAGCTCCCCGGGACAGGGGTGGGACATTCAGTACTTC.

The V call is TRBV9, the J call TRBJ2-7, with 7 nucleotides matching TRBD1. The germline V gene has CDR1 SGDLS and CDR2 YYNGEE. J gave up 3 bases and V 4 bases, and 7 bases lay outside the gene matches. This CDR3 spans 14 amino acids. CDR3 loop: CASSLSGTDYEQYF. CDR3 nucleotides: TGTGCCAGCAGCCTATCCGGGACAGACTACGAGCAGTACTTC.

The CDR3, as DNA: TGTGCCAGCAGCTTATATGGTGGGCAGTTTAATTCACCCCTCCACTTT. It translates to CASSLYGGQFNSPLHF. The chain joins TRBV7-2 to TRBJ1-6; D call uncertain. Germline assignment: CDR1 SGHTA and CDR2 FQGNSA. This CDR3 spans 16 amino acids. Trimming took off 2 bases at V and 6 bases at J, with 14 bases between the two ends.

This chain uses TRBV15 with TRBJ2-1; unclear D gene. The CDR3 runs to 13 residues. The germline V gene encodes CDR1 LNHNV and CDR2 YYDKDF (reference sequence). The V end lost 1 base, the J end lost 6 bases, and 7 bases lay between the germline ends. Here the CDR3 reads CATSRVGVNEQFF. The CDR3 nucleotides read TGTGCCACCAGCAGAGTCGGTGTCAATGAGCAGTTCTTC. Full variable domain (rest looked up from reference TRBV15 and TRBJ2-1): DAMVIQNPRYQVTQFGKPVTLSCSQTLNHNVMYWYQQKSSQAPKLLFHYYDKDFNNEADTPDNFQSRRPNTSFCFLDIRSPGLGDTAMYLCATSRVGVNEQFFGPGTRLTVL.